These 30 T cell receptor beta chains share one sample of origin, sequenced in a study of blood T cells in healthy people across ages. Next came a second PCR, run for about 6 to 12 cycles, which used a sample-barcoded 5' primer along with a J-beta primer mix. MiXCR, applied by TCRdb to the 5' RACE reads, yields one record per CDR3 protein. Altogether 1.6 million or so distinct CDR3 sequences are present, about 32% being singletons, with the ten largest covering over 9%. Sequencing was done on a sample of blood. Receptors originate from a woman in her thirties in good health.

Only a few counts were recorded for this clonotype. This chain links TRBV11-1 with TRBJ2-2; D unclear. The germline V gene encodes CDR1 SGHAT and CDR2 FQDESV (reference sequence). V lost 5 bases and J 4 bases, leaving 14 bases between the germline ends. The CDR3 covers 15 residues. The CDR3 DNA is TGTGCCAGCAGCCCATCGGCCGGCGGCACCGGGGAGCTGTTTTTT. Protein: CASSPSAGGTGELFF.

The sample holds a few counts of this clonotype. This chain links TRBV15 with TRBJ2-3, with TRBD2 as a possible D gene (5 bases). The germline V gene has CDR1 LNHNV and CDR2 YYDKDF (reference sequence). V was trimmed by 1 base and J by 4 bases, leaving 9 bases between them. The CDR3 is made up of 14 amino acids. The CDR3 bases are TGTGCCACCAGCAGAGGAGTGGGAGCAGATACGCAGTATTTT. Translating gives CATSRGVGADTQYF. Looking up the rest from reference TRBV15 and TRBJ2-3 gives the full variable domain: DAMVIQNPRYQVTQFGKPVTLSCSQTLNHNVMYWYQQKSSQAPKLLFHYYDKDFNNEADTPDNFQSRRPNTSFCFLDIRSPGLGDTAMYLCATSRGVGADTQYFGPGTRLTVL.

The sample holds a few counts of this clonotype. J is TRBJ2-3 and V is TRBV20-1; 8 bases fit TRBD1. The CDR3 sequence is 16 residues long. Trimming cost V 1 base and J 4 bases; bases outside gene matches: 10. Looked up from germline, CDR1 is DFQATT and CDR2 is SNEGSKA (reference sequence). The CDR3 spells CSARGVTGTGADTQYF. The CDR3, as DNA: TGCAGTGCTAGAGGTGTGACCGGGACAGGCGCAGATACGCAGTATTTT.

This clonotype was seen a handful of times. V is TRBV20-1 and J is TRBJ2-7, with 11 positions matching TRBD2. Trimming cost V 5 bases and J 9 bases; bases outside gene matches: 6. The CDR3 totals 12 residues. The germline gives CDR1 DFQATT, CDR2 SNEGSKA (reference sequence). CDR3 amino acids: CSAGGLAVGQYF. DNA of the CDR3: TGCAGTGCTGGGGGACTAGCGGTGGGGCAGTACTTC.

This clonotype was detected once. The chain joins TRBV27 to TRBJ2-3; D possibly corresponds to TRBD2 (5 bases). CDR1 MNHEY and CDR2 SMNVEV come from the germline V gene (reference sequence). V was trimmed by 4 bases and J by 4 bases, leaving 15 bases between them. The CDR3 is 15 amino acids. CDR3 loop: CASSYLALSADTQYF. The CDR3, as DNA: TGTGCCAGCAGTTACCTAGCCCTGAGCGCAGATACGCAGTATTTT.

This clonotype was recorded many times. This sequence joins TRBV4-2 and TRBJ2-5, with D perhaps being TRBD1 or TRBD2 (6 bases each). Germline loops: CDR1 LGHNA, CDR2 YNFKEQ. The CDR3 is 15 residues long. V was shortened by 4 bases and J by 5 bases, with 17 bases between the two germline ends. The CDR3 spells CASSPGKGGDETQYF. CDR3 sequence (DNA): TGTGCCAGCAGCCCCGGGAAGGGGGGCGACGAGACCCAGTACTTC.

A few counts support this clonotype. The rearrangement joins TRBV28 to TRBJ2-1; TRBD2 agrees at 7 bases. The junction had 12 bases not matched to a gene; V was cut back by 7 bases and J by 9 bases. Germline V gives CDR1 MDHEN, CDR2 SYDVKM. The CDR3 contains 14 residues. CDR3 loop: CASTGSGTVSEQFF. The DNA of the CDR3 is TGTGCCAGCACGGGAAGCGGGACTGTATCTGAGCAGTTCTTC.

DNA of the CDR3: TGTGCCAGCAGCTCAATAGCGGGGAATGAGCAGTTCTTC. Protein sequence: CASSSIAGNEQFF. The rearrangement joins TRBV7-6 to TRBJ2-1; 8 positions match TRBD2. The junction had 3 bases not matched to a gene; V was cut back by 4 bases and J by 7 bases. There are 13 residues in the CDR3. Germline CDR1 reads SGHVS; CDR2 reads FNYEAQ.

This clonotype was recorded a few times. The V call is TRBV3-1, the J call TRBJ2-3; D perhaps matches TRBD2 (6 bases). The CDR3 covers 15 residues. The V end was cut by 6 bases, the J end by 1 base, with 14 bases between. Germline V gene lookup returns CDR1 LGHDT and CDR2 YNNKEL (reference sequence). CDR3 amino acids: CASRMTSLGTDTQYF. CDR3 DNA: TGTGCCAGCAGAATGACTAGTCTAGGCACAGATACGCAGTATTTT.

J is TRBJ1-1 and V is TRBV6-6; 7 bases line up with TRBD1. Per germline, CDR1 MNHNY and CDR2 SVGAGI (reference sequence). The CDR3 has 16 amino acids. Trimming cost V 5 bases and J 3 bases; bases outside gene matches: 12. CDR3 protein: CASSLDRESPYTEAFF. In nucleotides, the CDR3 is TGTGCCAGCAGTCTTGACAGGGAATCCCCCTACACTGAAGCTTTCTTT.

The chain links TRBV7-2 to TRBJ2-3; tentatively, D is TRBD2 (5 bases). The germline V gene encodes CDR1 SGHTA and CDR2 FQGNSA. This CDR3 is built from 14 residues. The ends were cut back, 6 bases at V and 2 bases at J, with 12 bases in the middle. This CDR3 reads CASRSGLTTDTQYF. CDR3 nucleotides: TGTGCCAGCAGATCAGGACTTACCACAGATACGCAGTATTTT.

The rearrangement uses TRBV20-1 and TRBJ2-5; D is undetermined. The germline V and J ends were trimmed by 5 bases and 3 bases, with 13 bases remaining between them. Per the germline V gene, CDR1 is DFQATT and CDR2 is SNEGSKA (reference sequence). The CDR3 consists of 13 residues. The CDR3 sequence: CSAGLDRKETQYF. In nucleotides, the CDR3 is TGCAGTGCTGGCCTGGACCGAAAAGAGACCCAGTACTTC.

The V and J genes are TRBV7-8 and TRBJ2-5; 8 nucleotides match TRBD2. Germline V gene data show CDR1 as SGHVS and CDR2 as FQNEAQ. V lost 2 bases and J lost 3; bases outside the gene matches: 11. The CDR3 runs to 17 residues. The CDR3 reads CASSLIFRTSTKETQYF. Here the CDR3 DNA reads TGTGCCAGCAGCTTAATATTTAGGACTAGCACTAAAGAGACCCAGTACTTC.

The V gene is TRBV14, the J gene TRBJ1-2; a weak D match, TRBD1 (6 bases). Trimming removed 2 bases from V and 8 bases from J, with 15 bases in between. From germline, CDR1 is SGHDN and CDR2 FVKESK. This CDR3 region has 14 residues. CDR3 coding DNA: TGTGCCAGCAGCCAACAGGGGTTGGGCGTCGGCTACACCTTC. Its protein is CASSQQGLGVGYTF.

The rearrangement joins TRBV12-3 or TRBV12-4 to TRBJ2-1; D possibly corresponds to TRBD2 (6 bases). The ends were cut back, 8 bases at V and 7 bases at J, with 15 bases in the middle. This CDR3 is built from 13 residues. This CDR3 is CASSRRAENEQFF. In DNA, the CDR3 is TGTGCCAGCTCACGGAGGGCAGAGAATGAGCAGTTCTTC.

The CDR3, as DNA: TGCGCCAGCAGCCAAGAGGGGGCTAGCGGATACTACGAGCAGTACTTC. Amino acids: CASSQEGASGYYEQYF. The chain links TRBV4-1 to TRBJ2-7, with D perhaps matching TRBD2 (7 bases). V was trimmed by 0 bases and J by 3 bases, leaving 15 bases between them. The CDR3 spans 16 residues. Germline-derived CDR1 and CDR2 are MGHRA and YSYEKL.

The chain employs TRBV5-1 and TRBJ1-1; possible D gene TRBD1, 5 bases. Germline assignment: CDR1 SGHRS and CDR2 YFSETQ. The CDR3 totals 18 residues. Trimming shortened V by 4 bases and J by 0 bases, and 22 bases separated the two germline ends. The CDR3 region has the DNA TGCGCCAGCAGCCCGGGGTCCCGGACACTCGTCGTGAACACTGAAGCTTTCTTT. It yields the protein CASSPGSRTLVVNTEAFF. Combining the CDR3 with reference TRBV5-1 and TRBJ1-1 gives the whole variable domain KAGVTQTPRYLIKTRGQQVTLSCSPISGHRSVSWYQQTPGQGLQFLFEYFSETQRNKGNFPGRFSGRQFSNSRSEMNVSTLELGDSALYLCASSPGSRTLVVNTEAFFGQGTRLTVV.

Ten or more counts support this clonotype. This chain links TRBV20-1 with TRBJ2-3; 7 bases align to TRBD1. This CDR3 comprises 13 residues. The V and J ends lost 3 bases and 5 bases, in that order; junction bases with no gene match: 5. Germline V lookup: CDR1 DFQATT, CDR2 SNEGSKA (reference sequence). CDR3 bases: TGCAGTGCTAGTGACAGGGCGAGAGATACGCAGTATTTT. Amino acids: CSASDRARDTQYF.

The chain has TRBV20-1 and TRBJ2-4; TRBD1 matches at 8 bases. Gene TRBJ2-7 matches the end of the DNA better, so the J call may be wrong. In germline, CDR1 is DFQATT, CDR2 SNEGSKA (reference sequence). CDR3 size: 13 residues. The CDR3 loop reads CSAMTGDTYEQYF. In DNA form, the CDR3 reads TGCAGTGCTATGACAGGGGACACCTACGAGCAGTACTTC.

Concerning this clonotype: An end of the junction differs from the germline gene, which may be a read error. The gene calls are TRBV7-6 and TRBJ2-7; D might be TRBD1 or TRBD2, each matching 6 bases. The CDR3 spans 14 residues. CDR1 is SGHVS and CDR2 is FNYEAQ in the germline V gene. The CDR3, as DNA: TGTGCCGGCAGCGGGCCGGGCAGGGGCTACGAGCAGTACTTC. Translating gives CAGSGPGRGYEQYF. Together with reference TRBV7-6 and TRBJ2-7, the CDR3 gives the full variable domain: GAGVSQSPRYKVTKRGQDVALRCDPISGHVSLYWYRQALGQGPEFLTYFNYEAQQDKSGLPNDRFSAERPEGSISTLTIQRTEQRDSAMYRCAGSGPGRGYEQYFGPGTRLTVT.

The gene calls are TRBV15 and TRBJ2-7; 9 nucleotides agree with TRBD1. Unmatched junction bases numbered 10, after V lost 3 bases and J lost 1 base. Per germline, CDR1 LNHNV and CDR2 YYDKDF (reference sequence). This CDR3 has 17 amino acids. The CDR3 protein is CATSRIPRTGDSYEQYF. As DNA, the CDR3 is TGTGCCACCAGCAGGATCCCCCGGACAGGGGATTCCTACGAGCAGTACTTC.

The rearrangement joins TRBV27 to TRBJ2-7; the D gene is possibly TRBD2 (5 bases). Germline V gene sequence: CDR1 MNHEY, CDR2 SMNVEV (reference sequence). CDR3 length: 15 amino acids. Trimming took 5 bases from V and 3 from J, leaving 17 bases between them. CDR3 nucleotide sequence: TGTGCCAGCAGTGAGAGGGTAGGGAATTTCTACGAGCAGTACTTC. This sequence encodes CASSERVGNFYEQYF.

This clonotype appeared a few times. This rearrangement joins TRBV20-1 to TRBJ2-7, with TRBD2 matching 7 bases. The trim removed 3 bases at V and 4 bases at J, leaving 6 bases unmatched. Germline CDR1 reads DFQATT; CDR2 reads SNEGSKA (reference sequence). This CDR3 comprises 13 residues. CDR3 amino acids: CSARERDPYEQYF. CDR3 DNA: TGCAGTGCTAGGGAGCGGGACCCGTACGAGCAGTACTTC.

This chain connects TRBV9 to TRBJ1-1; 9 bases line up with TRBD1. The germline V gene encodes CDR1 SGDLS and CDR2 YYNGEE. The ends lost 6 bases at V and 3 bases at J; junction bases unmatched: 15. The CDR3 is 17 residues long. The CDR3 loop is CASNPLFRDREDTEAFF. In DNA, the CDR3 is TGTGCCAGCAACCCCCTTTTTAGGGACAGGGAAGACACTGAAGCTTTCTTT.

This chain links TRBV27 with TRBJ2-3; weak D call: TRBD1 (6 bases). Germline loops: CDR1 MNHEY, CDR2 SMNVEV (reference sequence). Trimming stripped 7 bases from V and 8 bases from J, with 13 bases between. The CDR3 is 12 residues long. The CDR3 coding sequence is TGTGCCAGCAAGACAGGTCAGCTTACGCAGTATTTT. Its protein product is CASKTGQLTQYF.

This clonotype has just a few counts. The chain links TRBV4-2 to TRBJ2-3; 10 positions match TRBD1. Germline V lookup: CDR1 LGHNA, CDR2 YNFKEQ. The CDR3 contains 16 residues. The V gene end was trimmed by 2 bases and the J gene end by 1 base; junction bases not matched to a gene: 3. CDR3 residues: CASSQPGTGGTDTQYF. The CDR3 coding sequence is TGTGCCAGCAGCCAACCCGGGACAGGGGGCACAGATACGCAGTATTTT.

The CDR3 DNA reads TGCGCCAGCAGCTTGCAGGGTACGATGGGGGCCAACGTCCTGACTTTC. The encoded protein is CASSLQGTMGANVLTF. The rearrangement joins TRBV5-1 to TRBJ2-6; a possible D gene is TRBD1 (5 bases). The CDR3 sequence is 16 residues long. Germline loops: CDR1 SGHRS, CDR2 YFSETQ. Trimming shortened V by 1 base and J by 4 bases, and 12 bases separated the two germline ends. The entire variable domain, with the rest obtained from reference TRBV5-1 and TRBJ2-6, is as follows: KAGVTQTPRYLIKTRGQQVTLSCSPISGHRSVSWYQQTPGQGLQFLFEYFSETQRNKGNFPGRFSGRQFSNSRSEMNVSTLELGDSALYLCASSLQGTMGANVLTFGAGSRLTVL.

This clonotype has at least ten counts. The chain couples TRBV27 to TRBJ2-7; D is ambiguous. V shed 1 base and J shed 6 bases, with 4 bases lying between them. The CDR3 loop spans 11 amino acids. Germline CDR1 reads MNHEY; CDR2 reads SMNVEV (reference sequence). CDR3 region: CASSLYGEQYF. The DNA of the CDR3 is TGTGCCAGCAGTTTATATGGCGAGCAGTACTTC.

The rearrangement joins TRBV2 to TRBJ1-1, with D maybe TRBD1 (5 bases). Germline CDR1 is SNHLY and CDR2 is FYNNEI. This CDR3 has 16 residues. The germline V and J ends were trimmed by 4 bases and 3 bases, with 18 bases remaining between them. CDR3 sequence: CASSAEGRGWDTEAFF. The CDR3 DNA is TGTGCCAGCAGTGCGGAGGGAAGGGGATGGGACACTGAAGCTTTCTTT.

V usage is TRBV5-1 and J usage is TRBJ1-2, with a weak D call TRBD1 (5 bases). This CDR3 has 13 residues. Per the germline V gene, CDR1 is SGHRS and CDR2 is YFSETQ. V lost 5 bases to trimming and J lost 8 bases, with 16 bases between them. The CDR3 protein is CASSQTDGTGYTF. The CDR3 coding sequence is TGCGCCAGCAGTCAGACAGATGGAACGGGCTACACCTTC.